This TCR beta chain was documented in a study of blood T cell repertoires in COVID-19. For the study at large: T cells, B-cell-depleted T cells, or PBMCs supplied cDNA or gDNA.

Repertoires were generated with immunoSEQ multiplex PCR, while TCRdb's copy carries only in-frame clones and drops some. The profile shows roughly 240,000 clones, about 88% of them singletons. Germline V gene sequence: CDR1 SNHLY, CDR2 FYNNEI. The CDR3 has 17 amino acids. V was pared by 3 bases and J by 3 bases, with 9 bases of the junction left unmatched. Sequenced input: peripheral blood. The TCR originated in a man in his late teens or twenties with active or convalescent COVID-19. The V and J genes are TRBV2 and TRBJ2-3; 10 bases match TRBD2. CDR3 nucleotide sequence: TGTGCCAGCAGTGACCCTACTAGCGGGGAGGTGACAGATACGCAGTATTTT. Translated, it gives CASSDPTSGEVTDTQYF.